This TCR beta chain was sequenced during a study of T cells in Graves' hyperthyroidism and ophthalmopathy. Study-level results: From stable hyperthyroidism, ophthalmopathy was set apart by a 13 V-J model. The majority of expanded thyroid clonotypes above 0.001 also appeared in blood.

Individuals with ophthalmopathy presented a Clinical Activity Score of at least 3, a NOSPECS grade of at least 4 and a duration under 3 months. This clonotype was counted ten times or more. The antigen remains undetermined. TCR beta CDR3 region amplification was performed from RNA transcripts. Primed by the HTBI set, a first-round RT-PCR was run on the TCR CDR3. TCRdb ran MiXCR on the multiplex PCR reads and lists one entry per CDR3 protein. The table lists hundreds of thousands of distinct CDR3 sequences, about 14% of them singletons, with around 12% in the top ten. V was cut by 4 bases and J by 4 bases, with 19 bases left in between. The CDR3 length is 16 residues. Germline V gene lookup returns CDR1 LGHDT and CDR2 YNNKEL (reference sequence).

The sequenced sample was blood. This sequence was found in a woman between 45 and 65 years old with Graves' ophthalmopathy. V and J are TRBV3-1 and TRBJ2-5; the D gene is possibly TRBD2 (6 bases). Here the CDR3 DNA reads TGTGCCAGCAGCCTCACGGGACTTTCACCTTTAGAGACCCAGTACTTC. It translates to CASSLTGLSPLETQYF.